This T cell receptor (beta chain) stems from a study of naive and memory T cell subsets (dated by TCRdb to about 2017). A note on the overall study: The figure summarizing the skin biopsy and whole blood samples listed approximately 10 blood donors, 7 tuberculin skin test biopsies and 3 saline control biopsies. As previously described, skin biopsies were taken from tuberculin skin test sites or from saline-injected control sites and processed for RNA extraction. PCR2 was typically performed as a SYBR Green qPCR that was stopped at a set threshold, although end-point PCR (roughly 6 cycles) could be used instead for low-input samples.

Beyond this particular receptor, the publication reports: TCR sequences were reportedly recovered from both skin biopsy types, with far more TCRs at tuberculin skin test sites. The paper did not give details on skin biopsy collection and RNA processing but referred to earlier studies for those details. The RNA-based method was acknowledged to be potentially sensitive to changes in TCR transcripts with T cell activation and differentiation. The larger number of TCRs found at tuberculin skin test sites was interpreted as T cell infiltration of a delayed type IV hypersensitivity reaction.

The library was produced with UMI-ligation and nested PCR. Four rounds of PCR, run with the SP2 primer together with nested alpha and beta constant region primers, were used to amplify the ligated cDNA. TCR RNA was reverse transcribed with SuperScript IV using alpha and beta constant region primers for the blood and skin samples. Using T4 RNA ligase 1, an oligonucleotide carrying both the Illumina SP2 primer and a UMI was ligated onto the 3' end of the cDNA. The 12-nucleotide UMI was composed of two random hexamers separated by an eight-base spacer, which was included to prevent hairpin formation. From the second PCR onward, the TCR alpha and beta chain libraries were handled separately, and dual indexing was used for multiplexing. After pooling, the indexed libraries were analyzed by capillary electrophoresis and sequenced on either an Illumina MiSeq or NextSeq. Libraries were spiked with PhiX DNA at about 4.5-7.5% so that base diversity was increased and cluster recognition was improved. The paper's data handling went like this. UMIs were extracted from read 2 by Demultiplexor and combined with the TCR sequence from read 1, and reads were split according to sample indices. V and J genes and V-J junctions were identified by Decombinator, which gave every TCR a five-part identifier that included V and J deletions. Collapsinator used UMIs to correct sequencing errors and PCR amplification heterogeneity, producing a UMI-based abundance for each TCR. Identifiers were converted to nucleotide sequence by CDR3Translator and translated to amino acids, and CDR3 regions were extracted on the basis of terminal motifs. After normalization to the amount of input RNA, the error-corrected alpha and beta TCR counts from blood and from skin were compared. TCRdb reprocessed the public reads (quality trimming at Q25 with fastp, clone calling with MiXCR) and kept in-frame beta chains. Rows with a matching CDR3 protein are joined into one entry that keeps the most common DNA and genes. TCRdb's processing, not the study's, gives the V and J calls here. The sample table holds fewer than 35,000 distinct CDR3 sequences, of which 6.5% to 8% were seen once. The ten top clones hold 3% to 3.5% of the sample.

The treatment or condition label on this specimen signifies: skin biopsy from PPD injection site in Mantoux-positive individual. Using 3' ligation of a UMI-containing oligonucleotide to TCR cDNA, the study laid out a robust and sensitive protocol to amplify, sequence and analyze TCRs. In individuals with a positive Mantoux test, tuberculin skin test biopsies were taken from sites that had been injected with PPD. Total RNA, without cell sorting, was DNase treated with RQ1 DNase before reverse transcription, targeting 1 to 1000 ng input. Libraries were prepared from skin biopsies and whole blood so that pipeline robustness could be tested in samples in which T cells form a minority population. This clonotype was detected many times. What this receptor recognizes is not known. No qualities accompany the bases; no much larger clone lies one base away. Reading the germline V gene (reference sequence) gives CDR1 MNHNY and CDR2 SVGAGI. CDR3 length: 16 amino acids, cysteine to phenylalanine. Solely the CDR3 DNA is kept, with 48 bases framed from the first base. The germline V and J ends show losses of 6 bases and 0 bases respectively, and no gene match explains 5 bases of the junction.

The source was skin, collected from a tuberculin skin test site. This TCR was sampled from an adult in good health. The chain is assembled from TRBV6-6 and TRBJ2-7, and TRBD2 aligns with 13 junction nucleotides. The CDR3 sequence is CASSHGLAGASYEQYF. The nucleotide sequence is given as TGTGCCAGCAGCCACGGACTAGCGGGAGCCTCCTACGAGCAGTACTTC.